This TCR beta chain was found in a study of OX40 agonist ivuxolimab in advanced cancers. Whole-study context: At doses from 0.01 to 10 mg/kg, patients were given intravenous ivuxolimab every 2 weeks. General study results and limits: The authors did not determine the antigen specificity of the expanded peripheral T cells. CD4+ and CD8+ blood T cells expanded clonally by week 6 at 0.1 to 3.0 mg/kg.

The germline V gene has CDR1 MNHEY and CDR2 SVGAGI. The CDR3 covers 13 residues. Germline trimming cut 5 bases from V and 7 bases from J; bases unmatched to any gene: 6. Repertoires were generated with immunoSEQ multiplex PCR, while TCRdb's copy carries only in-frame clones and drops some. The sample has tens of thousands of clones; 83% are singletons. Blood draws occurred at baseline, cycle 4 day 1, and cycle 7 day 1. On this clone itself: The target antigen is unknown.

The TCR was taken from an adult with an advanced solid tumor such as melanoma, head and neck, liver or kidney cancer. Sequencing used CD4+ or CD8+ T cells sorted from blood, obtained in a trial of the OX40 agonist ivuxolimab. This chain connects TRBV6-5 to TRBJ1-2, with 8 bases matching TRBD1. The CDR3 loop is CASSRGQVGGYTF. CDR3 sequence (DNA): TGTGCCAGCAGTAGGGGACAGGTCGGTGGCTACACCTTC.